This TCR beta chain was sequenced during a study of blood T cell repertoires in COVID-19. The overall study: T cells, B-cell-depleted T cells, or PBMCs supplied cDNA or gDNA.

The germline V gene encodes CDR1 ENHRY and CDR2 SYGVKD. The V and J ends lost 2 bases and 7 bases, in that order; junction bases with no gene match: 8. The CDR3 covers 15 residues. Using immunoSEQ multiplex PCR, the repertoire was profiled, and TCRdb retains in-frame clones only, with some absent. The data show some 68,000 clones, approximately 89% seen once. This chain connects TRBV10-3 to TRBJ2-1; 7 bases fit TRBD2. Sequenced sample: peripheral blood. This clonotype originated in a man aged 45-60 years with active COVID-19. CDR3 in DNA: TGTGCCATCAGTGAGCGGGGGGAAGTTATGAATGAGCAGTTCTTC. Encoded protein: CAISERGEVMNEQFF.